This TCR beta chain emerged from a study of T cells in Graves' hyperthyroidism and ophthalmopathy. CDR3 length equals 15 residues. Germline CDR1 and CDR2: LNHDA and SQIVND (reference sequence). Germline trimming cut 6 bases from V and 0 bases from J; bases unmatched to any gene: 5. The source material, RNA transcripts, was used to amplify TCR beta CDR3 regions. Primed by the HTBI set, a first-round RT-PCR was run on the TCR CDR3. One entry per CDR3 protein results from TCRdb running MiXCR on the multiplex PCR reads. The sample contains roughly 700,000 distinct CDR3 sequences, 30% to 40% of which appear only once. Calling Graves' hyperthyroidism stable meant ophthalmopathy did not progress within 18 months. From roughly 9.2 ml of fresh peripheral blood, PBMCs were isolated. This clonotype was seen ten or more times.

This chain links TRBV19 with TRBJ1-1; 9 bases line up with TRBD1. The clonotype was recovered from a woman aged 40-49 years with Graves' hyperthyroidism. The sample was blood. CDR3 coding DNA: TGTGCCAGTAGCAGGACAGGGGCTATGAACACTGAAGCTTTCTTT. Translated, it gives CASSRTGAMNTEAFF.